The present T cell receptor beta chain was sequenced within a study of glioma-infiltrating T cells after dendritic cell vaccination. The data were produced by immunoSEQ multiplex PCR, yet TCRdb's version contains in-frame clones alone and is incomplete. Of 100,000 or so clones in the sample, around 90% were seen once. Time point defined: after dendritic cell vaccination, including at tumor progression/relapse. Isocitrate dehydrogenase mutation was absent in all glioblastoma patients. This CDR3 contains 17 residues. CDR1 and CDR2 from the germline V gene are WNHNN and SYGVQD (reference sequence). V lost 3 bases and J lost 8, with 23 bases in between.

This TCR came from a human donor with glioblastoma. Sequencing used blood, obtained after dendritic cell vaccination. The chain joins TRBV10-1 to TRBJ2-1; D perhaps matches TRBD2 (7 bases). The CDR3 bases are TGCGCCAGCAGTGACCGGGGGCTAGCGGATACATCCGATGAGCAGTTCTTC. It is translated as CASSDRGLADTSDEQFF.